This TCR beta chain was profiled in a study of blood T cell repertoires in COVID-19. Overall study context: Sites in the United States, Italy and Spain provided acute and convalescent COVID-19 samples. Nucleic acid was either cDNA or gDNA, and it came from T cells, B-cell-depleted T cells, or PBMCs.

Original processing notes: Nucleated cell counts were estimated from reference gene primer amplification. Sequencing used immunoSEQ multiplex PCR; TCRdb keeps in-frame clones, though not all of them. That table is the source of V, J and clone size, and D and trimming were worked out from the DNA. This repertoire shows about 140,000 clones, 80% to 90% found once; its top ten account for roughly a tenth. Germline V lookup: CDR1 SGDLS, CDR2 YYNGEE. Trimming pared 4 bases from V and 0 bases from J, leaving 11 bases between. This CDR3 is 15 amino acids long. Sequencing was done on a sample of peripheral blood. This clonotype originated in a man aged 60-69 years with active or convalescent COVID-19. The chain carries TRBV9 and TRBJ1-3, with TRBD1 as a possible D gene (6 bases). The CDR3 bases are TGTGCCAGCAGCCTAGGACAGTTCTCTGGAAACACCATATATTTT. As protein: CASSLGQFSGNTIYF. The variable domain in full, completed from reference TRBV9 and TRBJ1-3, reads DSGVTQTPKHLITATGQRVTLRCSPRSGDLSVYWYQQSLDQGLQFLIQYYNGEERAKGNILERFSAQQFPDLHSELNLSSLELGDSALYFCASSLGQFSGNTIYFGEGSWLTVV.